Listed below are T cell receptor beta chains from one sample, sequenced in a study of blood T cell repertoires in COVID-19. Sequenced by immunoSEQ multiplex PCR; TCRdb stores in-frame clones only, minus some. The sample includes under 50,000 clones, about 86% of them seen just once. Source material: peripheral blood. All receptors derive from a man aged 40-49 years with active COVID-19. Both conserved end residues are part of each CDR3. Fields, in order: D gene, J gene, clone size, V gene, CDR3 protein, CDR3 DNA. D genes are given only for firm matches. The listing skips clone size in some rows; elsewhere it reads once, few, many or a size class.

>TRBD2|TRBJ2-5|-|TRBV27
CASKASGETQYF
TGTGCCAGCAAGGCTAGCGGGGAGACCCAGTACTTC
>TRBD1|TRBJ1-4|-|TRBV5-4
CASSHSGQGYEKLFF
TGTGCCAGCAGCCACTCGGGACAGGGTTATGAAAAACTGTTTTTT
>TRBD2|TRBJ2-3|-|TRBV7-8
CASSLGGTSGSPAQYF
TGTGCCAGCAGCTTAGGAGGGACTAGCGGGAGCCCCGCGCAGTATTTT
>TRBD2|TRBJ2-1|-|TRBV3-1/TRBV3-2
CASSPLSGRAGNEQFF
TGTGCCAGCAGTCCACTTAGCGGGAGGGCGGGGAATGAGCAGTTCTTC
>-|TRBJ2-7|-|TRBV2
CASSPFYEQYF
TGTGCCAGCAGTCCCTTTTACGAGCAGTACTTC
>TRBD2|TRBJ2-3|-|TRBV10-1
CASSESKLAGEGDTQYF
TGCGCCAGCAGTGAGTCGAAGTTAGCGGGAGAAGGCGATACGCAGTATTTT
>TRBD1|TRBJ2-1|-|TRBV27
CASSLGQGPYNEQFF
TGTGCCAGCAGTTTGGGACAGGGACCCTACAATGAGCAGTTCTTC
>TRBD1|TRBJ1-2|-|TRBV6-5
CASTPKGALRGYTF
TGTGCCAGCACTCCTAAGGGGGCGCTTCGAGGCTACACCTTC
>TRBD1|TRBJ1-2|-|TRBV27
CASRRATGTGGSYYGYTF
TGTGCCAGCAGACGTGCTACCGGGACAGGGGGCTCCTACTATGGCTACACCTTC
>-|TRBJ2-2|-|TRBV15
CATSMRLTNTGELFF
TGTGCCACCAGCATGAGGCTTACGAACACCGGGGAGCTGTTTTTT
>-|TRBJ1-2|-|TRBV6-5
CASSSFAGAFWGYTF
TGTGCCAGCAGTTCCTTTGCGGGGGCTTTCTGGGGCTACACCTTC
>-|TRBJ1-2|few|TRBV5-6
CASRFYLSPVYGYTF
TGTGCCAGCAGGTTTTATCTTAGCCCGGTATATGGCTACACCTTC
>-|TRBJ2-1|-|TRBV2
CASSVGGDNEQFF
TGTGCCAGCAGTGTTGGAGGGGACAATGAGCAGTTCTTC
>-|TRBJ2-3|-|TRBV14
CASSQDWGPGVKDTQYF
TGTGCCAGCAGCCAAGATTGGGGGCCCGGGGTTAAAGATACGCAGTATTTT
>-|TRBJ1-1|-|TRBV7-9
CASSLQQGNTEAFF
TGTGCCAGCAGCCTTCAGCAGGGGAACACTGAAGCTTTCTTT
>-|TRBJ1-5|-|TRBV5-4
CASSLGGNSNQPQHF
TGTGCCAGCAGCTTGGGAGGGAATAGCAATCAGCCCCAGCATTTT
>TRBD2|TRBJ2-3|once|TRBV6-7
CASILLAGVLPSTDTQYF
TGTGCCAGCATTCTACTAGCGGGAGTTCTCCCTAGCACAGATACGCAGTATTTT
>TRBD1|TRBJ2-7|-|TRBV2
CASSRTGLTYEQYF
TGTGCCAGCAGCAGGACAGGGCTGACCTACGAGCAGTACTTC
>-|TRBJ2-7|-|TRBV21-1
CASSKGGPNYDYEQYF
TGTGCCAGCAGCAAAGGAGGGCCCAACTACGACTACGAGCAGTACTTC
>-|TRBJ1-5|-|TRBV28
CASSELRDAAQPQHF
TGTGCCAGCAGTGAACTCAGGGATGCCGCTCAGCCCCAGCATTTT
>-|TRBJ2-1|-|TRBV10-3
CAISLGQGEDNEQFF
TGTGCCATCAGTCTCGGGCAGGGCGAAGACAATGAGCAGTTCTTC
>-|TRBJ1-1|-|TRBV6-5
CASSSPGTTEAFF
TGTGCCAGCAGTTCACCAGGGACTACTGAAGCTTTCTTT
>TRBD1|TRBJ2-3|-|TRBV11-3
CASSSGQEQSTDTQYF
TGTGCCAGCAGCTCGGGACAGGAGCAAAGCACAGATACGCAGTATTTT
>TRBD2|TRBJ2-1|-|TRBV11-3
CASSLLAGEQFF
TGTGCCAGCAGCTTACTAGCGGGTGAGCAGTTCTTC
>TRBD2|TRBJ2-5|-|TRBV5-1
CASWASGSGGETQYF
TGCGCCAGCTGGGCTAGCGGGAGCGGAGGAGAGACCCAGTACTTC
>-|TRBJ1-1|-|TRBV11-2
CASSLGSRGNTEAFF
TGTGCCAGCAGCTTAGGATCCCGGGGGAACACTGAAGCTTTCTTT
>-|TRBJ2-7|-|TRBV19
CASRQEGTSYEQYF
TGTGCCAGTAGGCAGGAGGGGACCTCCTACGAGCAGTACTTC
>TRBD1|TRBJ1-2|-|TRBV19
CASSIDGQGWNYGYTF
TGTGCCAGTAGTATAGACGGACAGGGATGGAACTATGGCTACACCTTC
>-|TRBJ1-2|-|TRBV27
CASSPGYRAEANYGYTF
TGTGCCAGCAGTCCCGGATACAGGGCCGAAGCTAACTATGGCTACACCTTC
>-|TRBJ2-3|-|TRBV18
CASSLQGGSGTDTQYF
TGTGCCAGCTCACTCCAAGGAGGGTCGGGGACAGATACGCAGTATTTT
>-|TRBJ1-5|-|TRBV7-9
CASSFSGDSNQPQHF
TGTGCCAGCAGCTTTTCAGGGGATAGCAATCAGCCCCAGCATTTT
>-|TRBJ2-7|-|TRBV11-2
CASSLRADHYEQYF
TGTGCCAGCAGCTTACGAGCGGATCACTACGAGCAGTACTTC
>TRBD2|TRBJ2-1|-|TRBV5-1
CASSIGLAGGIYNEQFF
TGCGCCAGCAGCATAGGACTAGCGGGAGGGATTTACAATGAGCAGTTCTTC
>-|TRBJ1-2|-|TRBV27
CASSFGVNYGYTF
TGTGCCAGCAGTTTCGGGGTAAACTATGGCTACACCTTC
>-|TRBJ2-1|-|TRBV24-1
CATSDLAGAYNEQFF
TGTGCCACCAGTGATTTGGCGGGGGCTTACAATGAGCAGTTCTTC
>TRBD1|TRBJ2-1|-|TRBV19
CASSIRTGGNEQFF
TGTGCCAGTAGTATACGGACAGGGGGCAATGAGCAGTTCTTC
>-|TRBJ1-5|-|TRBV28
CASSRIGGSNQPQHF
TGTGCCAGCAGCCGCATTGGGGGCAGTAATCAGCCCCAGCATTTT
>TRBD2|TRBJ2-2|-|TRBV6-6
CASSYQGGRGTGELFF
TGTGCCAGCAGTTACCAGGGCGGGAGAGGAACCGGGGAGCTGTTTTTT
>TRBD2|TRBJ2-3|once|TRBV11-2
CASSSRNILAGDTDTQYF
TGTGCCAGCAGCTCTAGAAACATCCTAGCGGGAGACACAGATACGCAGTATTTT
>TRBD1|TRBJ1-1|-|TRBV19
CASSLTPGTGLTEAFF
TGTGCCAGTAGCCTGACCCCCGGGACAGGGCTCACTGAAGCTTTCTTT
>-|TRBJ2-7|-|TRBV5-1
CASSLVIARSSYEQYF
TGCGCCAGCAGCTTGGTCATAGCGCGGAGCTCCTACGAGCAGTACTTC